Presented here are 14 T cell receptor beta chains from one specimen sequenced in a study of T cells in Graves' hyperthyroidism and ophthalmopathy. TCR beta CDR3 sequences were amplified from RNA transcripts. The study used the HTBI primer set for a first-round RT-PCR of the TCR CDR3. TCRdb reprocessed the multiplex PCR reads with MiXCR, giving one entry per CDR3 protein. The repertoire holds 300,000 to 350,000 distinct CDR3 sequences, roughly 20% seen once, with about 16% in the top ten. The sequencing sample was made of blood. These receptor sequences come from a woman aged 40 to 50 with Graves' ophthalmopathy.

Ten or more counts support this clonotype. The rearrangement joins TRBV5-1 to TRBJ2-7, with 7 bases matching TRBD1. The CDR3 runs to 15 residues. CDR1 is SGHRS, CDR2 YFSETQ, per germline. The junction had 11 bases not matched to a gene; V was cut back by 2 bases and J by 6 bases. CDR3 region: CASSLTGTATSEQYF. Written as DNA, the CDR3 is TGCGCCAGCAGCTTAACCGGGACAGCGACGTCCGAGCAGTACTTC. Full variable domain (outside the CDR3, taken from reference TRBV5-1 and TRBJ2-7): KAGVTQTPRYLIKTRGQQVTLSCSPISGHRSVSWYQQTPGQGLQFLFEYFSETQRNKGNFPGRFSGRQFSNSRSEMNVSTLELGDSALYLCASSLTGTATSEQYFGPGTRLTVT.

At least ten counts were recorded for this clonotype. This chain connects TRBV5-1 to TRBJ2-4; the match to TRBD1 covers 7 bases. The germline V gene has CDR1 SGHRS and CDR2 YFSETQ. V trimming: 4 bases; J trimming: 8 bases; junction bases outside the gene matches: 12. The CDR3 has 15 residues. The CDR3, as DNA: TGCGCCAGCAGCATTCTTTCGACAGGGATGGACATTCAGTACTTC. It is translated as CASSILSTGMDIQYF.

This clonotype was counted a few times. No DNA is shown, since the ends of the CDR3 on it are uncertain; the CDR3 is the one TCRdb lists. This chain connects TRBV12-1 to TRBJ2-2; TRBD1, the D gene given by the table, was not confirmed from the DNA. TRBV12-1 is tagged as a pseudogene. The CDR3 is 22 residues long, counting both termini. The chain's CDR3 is CASSFRQQNEQYFGPGTGELFF.

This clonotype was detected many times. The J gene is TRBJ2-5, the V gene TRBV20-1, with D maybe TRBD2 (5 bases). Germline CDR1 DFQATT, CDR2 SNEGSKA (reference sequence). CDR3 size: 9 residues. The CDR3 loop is CVPRRAQYF. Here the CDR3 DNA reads TGCGTACCGCGGCGGGCCCAGTACTTC.

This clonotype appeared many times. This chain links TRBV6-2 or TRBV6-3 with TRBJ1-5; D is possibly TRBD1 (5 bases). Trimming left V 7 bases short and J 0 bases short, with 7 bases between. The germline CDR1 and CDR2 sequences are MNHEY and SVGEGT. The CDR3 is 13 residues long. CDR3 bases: TGTGCCAGCATGGGGGATAGCAATCAGCCCCAGCATTTT. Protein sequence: CASMGDSNQPQHF.

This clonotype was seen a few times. For the CDR3, the DNA is TGTGCCAGCAGTTCCCGCCCCCAAGCGGGAGTCCTCAATGAGCAGTTCTTC. Protein: CASSSRPQAGVLNEQFF. This chain joins TRBV6-2 or TRBV6-3 and TRBJ2-1, with 8 bases identical to TRBD2. Germline CDR1 reads MNHEY; CDR2 reads SVGEGT. The CDR3 is 17 residues long. The V segment lost 4 bases and the J segment 6 bases; nucleotides outside the gene matches: 14.

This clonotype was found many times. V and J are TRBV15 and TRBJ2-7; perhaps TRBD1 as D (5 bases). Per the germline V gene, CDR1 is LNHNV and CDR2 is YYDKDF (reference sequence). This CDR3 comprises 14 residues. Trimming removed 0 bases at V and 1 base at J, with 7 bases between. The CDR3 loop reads CATSREGASYEQYF. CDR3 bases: TGTGCCACCAGCAGAGAAGGGGCTTCCTACGAGCAGTACTTC.

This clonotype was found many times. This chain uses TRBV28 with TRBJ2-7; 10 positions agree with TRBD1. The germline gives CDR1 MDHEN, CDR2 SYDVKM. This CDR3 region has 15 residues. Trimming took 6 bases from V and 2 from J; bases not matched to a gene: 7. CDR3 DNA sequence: TGTGCCAGCAGCCCTTGGGACAGGGGTACCTACGAGCAGTACTTC. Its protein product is CASSPWDRGTYEQYF.

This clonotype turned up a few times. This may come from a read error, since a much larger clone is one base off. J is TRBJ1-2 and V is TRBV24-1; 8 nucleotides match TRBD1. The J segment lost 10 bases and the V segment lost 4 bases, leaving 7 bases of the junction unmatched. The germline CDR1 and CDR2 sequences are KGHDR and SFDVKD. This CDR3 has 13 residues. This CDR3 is CATSDQDRDVYTF. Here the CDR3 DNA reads TGTGCCACCAGTGACCAGGACAGGGACGTCTACACCTTC.

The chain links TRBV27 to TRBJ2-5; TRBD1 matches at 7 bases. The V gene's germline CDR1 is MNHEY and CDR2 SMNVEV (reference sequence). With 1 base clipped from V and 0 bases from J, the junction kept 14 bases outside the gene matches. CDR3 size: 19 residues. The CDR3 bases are TGTGCCAGCAGTTTATTCCCCCGTACAGGGGCCAAGTACCAAGAGACCCAGTACTTC. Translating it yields CASSLFPRTGAKYQETQYF.

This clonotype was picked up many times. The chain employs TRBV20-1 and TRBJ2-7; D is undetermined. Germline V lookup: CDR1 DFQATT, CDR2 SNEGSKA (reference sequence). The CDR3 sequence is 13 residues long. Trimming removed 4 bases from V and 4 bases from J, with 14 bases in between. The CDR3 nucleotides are TGCAGTGCTAAAGATTATCGGAATTACGAGCAGTACTTC. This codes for CSAKDYRNYEQYF.

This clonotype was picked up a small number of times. CDR3 sequence: CASSPKPGLGGYEQYF. The DNA for the CDR3 is TGTGCCAGCTCACCAAAACCGGGACTAGGGGGCTACGAGCAGTACTTC. This chain joins TRBV18 and TRBJ2-7; TRBD2 agrees at 8 bases. J was trimmed by 3 bases and V by 2 bases; bases with no gene match: 9. Germline assignment: CDR1 KGHSH and CDR2 LQKENI. The CDR3 sequence is 16 residues long.

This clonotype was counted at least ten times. CDR3 DNA sequence: TGTGCCAGCACTCCCACCGAGGGCCGTGGGGAGACCCAGTACTTC. Its translation is CASTPTEGRGETQYF. The V and J genes are TRBV12-3 or TRBV12-4 and TRBJ2-5; TRBD2 might be the D (5 bases). The CDR3 totals 15 residues. V was clipped by 7 bases and J by 5 bases, with 20 bases between them.

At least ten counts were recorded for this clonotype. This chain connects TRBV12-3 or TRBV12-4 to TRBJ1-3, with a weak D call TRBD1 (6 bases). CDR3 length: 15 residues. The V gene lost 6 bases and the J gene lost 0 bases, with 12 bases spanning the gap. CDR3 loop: CASRPDSFSGNTIYF. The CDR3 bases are TGTGCCAGCAGACCGGACAGCTTCTCTGGAAACACCATATATTTT.